Listed here are 8 T cell receptor beta chains from one sample, sequenced in a study of blood T cell repertoires in COVID-19. The method was immunoSEQ multiplex PCR; TCRdb's version includes in-frame clones alone and lacks a portion of them. The repertoire holds 200,000 to 250,000 clones, under 90% seen once, with about 3.4% in the top ten. The sample consisted of PBMCs or T cells enriched from blood (not recorded which). These receptors all stem from a woman aged 60-70 years who had recovered from COVID-19.

The chain joins TRBV27 to TRBJ1-6; D is possibly TRBD1 (5 bases). The CDR3 is 15 residues long. With 2 bases removed from V and 2 bases from J, the gap between germline ends came to 7 bases. Germline CDR1 reads MNHEY; CDR2 reads SMNVEV (reference sequence). DNA of the CDR3: TGTGCCAGCAGTTTAAGGGGAACCTATAATTCACCCCTCCACTTT. It specifies CASSLRGTYNSPLHF.

This chain connects TRBV11-3 to TRBJ2-7; the D gene is possibly TRBD1 (6 bases). Germline loops: CDR1 SGHNT, CDR2 YENEEA. V lost 5 bases to trimming and J lost 7 bases, with 18 bases between them. There are 14 residues in the CDR3. CDR3: CASSPTGPSGEQYF. CDR3 nucleotides: TGTGCCAGCAGCCCGACAGGCCCTTCGGGAGAGCAGTACTTC. The full variable domain, rest sourced from reference TRBV11-3 and TRBJ2-7, is EAGVVQSPRYKIIEKKQPVAFWCNPISGHNTLYWYLQNLGQGPELLIRYENEEAVDDSQLPKDRFSAERLKGVDSTLKIQPAELGDSAVYLCASSPTGPSGEQYFGPGTRLTVT.

This rearrangement joins TRBV29-1 to TRBJ2-3; a weak D match, TRBD2 (7 bases). Germline lookup yields CDR1 SQVTM and CDR2 ANQGSEA. Trimming shortened V by 6 bases and J by 7 bases, and 11 bases separated the two germline ends. CDR3 length equals 11 residues. The CDR3 loop is CSVRGGHTQYF. CDR3 DNA: TGCAGCGTGAGGGGGGGACATACGCAGTATTTT.

This clone appeared a few times. The chain has TRBV27 and TRBJ2-1; TRBD1 is a possible D gene (5 bases). The germline CDR1 and CDR2 sequences are MNHEY and SMNVEV (reference sequence). The CDR3 is 13 residues long. V was shortened by 5 bases and J by 7 bases, with 12 bases between the two germline ends. The CDR3 is CASSPINRNEQFF. CDR3 coding DNA: TGTGCCAGCAGTCCCATAAACAGGAATGAGCAGTTCTTC.

The chain uses TRBV9 and TRBJ1-1; D call uncertain. The CDR3 covers 15 residues. From germline, CDR1 is SGDLS and CDR2 YYNGEE. Trimming stripped 0 bases from V and 0 bases from J, with 9 bases between. DNA of the CDR3: TGTGCCAGCAGCGTAGCGGCGGGGATGAACACTGAAGCTTTCTTT. This codes for CASSVAAGMNTEAFF.

The V call is TRBV9, the J call TRBJ1-2, with unresolved D. The CDR3 contains 14 residues. Per germline, CDR1 SGDLS and CDR2 YYNGEE. V lost 0 bases and J lost 2, with 8 bases in between. CDR3 in DNA: TGTGCCAGCAGCGTAGCTACGGGGAACTATGGCTACACCTTC. This codes for CASSVATGNYGYTF. Full variable domain (missing parts from reference TRBV9 and TRBJ1-2): DSGVTQTPKHLITATGQRVTLRCSPRSGDLSVYWYQQSLDQGLQFLIQYYNGEERAKGNILERFSAQQFPDLHSELNLSSLELGDSALYFCASSVATGNYGYTFGSGTRLTVV.

V usage is TRBV5-1 and J usage is TRBJ1-1; D gene uncertain. The CDR3 length is 14 residues. Deletions cut 0 bases from V and 4 bases from J, with 10 bases between. CDR1 and CDR2 from the germline V gene are SGHRS and YFSETQ. The CDR3 reads CASSLEQIRTEAFF. The CDR3, as DNA: TGCGCCAGCAGCTTGGAACAGATCCGCACTGAAGCTTTCTTT.

The chain has TRBV19 and TRBJ2-3, with D possibly matching TRBD1 (6 bases). Germline V CDR1 and CDR2: LNHDA, SQIVND (reference sequence). The CDR3 has 14 residues. Trimming pared 7 bases from V and 2 bases from J, leaving 13 bases between. CDR3 DNA sequence: TGTGCCAGTAAATCCCGGGACAACACAGATACGCAGTATTTT. Its translation: CASKSRDNTDTQYF. The variable domain in full, with the rest retrieved from reference TRBV19 and TRBJ2-3, is DGGITQSPKYLFRKEGQNVTLSCEQNLNHDAMYWYRQDPGQGLRLIYYSQIVNDFQKGDIAEGYSVSREKKESFPLTVTSAQKNPTAFYLCASKSRDNTDTQYFGPGTRLTVL.